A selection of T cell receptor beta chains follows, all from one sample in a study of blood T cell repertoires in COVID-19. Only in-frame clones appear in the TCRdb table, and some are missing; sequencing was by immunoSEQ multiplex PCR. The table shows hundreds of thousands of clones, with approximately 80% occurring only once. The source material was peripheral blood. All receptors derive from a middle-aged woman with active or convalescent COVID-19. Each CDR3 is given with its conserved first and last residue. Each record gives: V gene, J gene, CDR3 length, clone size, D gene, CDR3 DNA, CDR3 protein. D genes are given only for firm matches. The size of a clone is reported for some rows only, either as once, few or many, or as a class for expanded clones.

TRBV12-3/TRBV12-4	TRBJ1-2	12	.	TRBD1	TGTGCCAGTAGGACAGGAGACTATGGCTACACCTTC	CASRTGDYGYTF
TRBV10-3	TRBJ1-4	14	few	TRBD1	TGTGCCATCAGTAACGACAGGGCTGGTGAAAAACTGTTTTTT	CAISNDRAGEKLFF
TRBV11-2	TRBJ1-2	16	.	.	TGTGCCAGCAGCTTAGCTCCACAGGTAGCTAACTATGGCTACACCTTC	CASSLAPQVANYGYTF
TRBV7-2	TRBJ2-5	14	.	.	TGTGCCAGCAGCTTAGGGACTACGCAAGAGACCCAGTACTTC	CASSLGTTQETQYF
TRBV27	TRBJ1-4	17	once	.	TGTGCCAGCAGTTCCGTCGGGGATGGGATAACTAATGAAAAACTGTTTTTT	CASSSVGDGITNEKLFF
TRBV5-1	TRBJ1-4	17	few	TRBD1	TGCGCCAGCAGCTACCGGGACAGGGGGCGACCTAATGAAAAACTGTTTTTT	CASSYRDRGRPNEKLFF
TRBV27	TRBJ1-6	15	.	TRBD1	TGTGCCAGCAGTCGGGCAGGGGGCTATAATTCACCCCTCCACTTT	CASSRAGGYNSPLHF
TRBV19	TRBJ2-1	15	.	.	TGTGCCAGTAGTATCGAACTAGCTGGTTACAATGAGCAGTTCTTC	CASSIELAGYNEQFF
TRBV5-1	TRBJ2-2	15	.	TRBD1	TGCGCCAGCAGCTGGGGGACAGGGAGCACCGGGGAGCTGTTTTTT	CASSWGTGSTGELFF
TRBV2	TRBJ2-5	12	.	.	TGTGCCAGCCGGACTAACCAAGAGACCCAGTACTTC	CASRTNQETQYF
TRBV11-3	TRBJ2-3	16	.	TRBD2	TGTGCCAGCAGCCGAGGACCGGGCGGGGGGGCAGATACGCAGTATTTT	CASSRGPGGGADTQYF
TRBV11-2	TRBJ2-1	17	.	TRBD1	TGTGCCAACAGTCTATCCGGGACAGGGGGCTCCTACAATGAGCAGTTCTTC	CANSLSGTGGSYNEQFF
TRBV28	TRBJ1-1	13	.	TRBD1	TGTGCCAGCAGTCCCCAGTCAGGGGGCGAGGCTTTCTTT	CASSPQSGGEAFF
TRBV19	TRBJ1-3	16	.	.	TGTGCCAGTAGTATTTTCCGGGCGGGAAGTGGAAACACCATATATTTT	CASSIFRAGSGNTIYF
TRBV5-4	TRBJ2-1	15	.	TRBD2	TGTGCCAGCAGCCTTAGCGGGGGGGGAATCGATGAGCAGTTCTTC	CASSLSGGGIDEQFF
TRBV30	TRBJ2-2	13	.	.	TGTGCCTGGAGTGTAACGGGAACCGGGGAGCTGTTTTTT	CAWSVTGTGELFF
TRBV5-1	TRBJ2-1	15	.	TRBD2	TGCGCCAGCAGCACCGAGGGCGGGGGGTGGAATGAGCAGTTCTTC	CASSTEGGGWNEQFF
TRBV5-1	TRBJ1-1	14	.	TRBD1	TGCGCCAGCAGCTTGGCACAGGGGGGGACTGAAGCTTTCTTT	CASSLAQGGTEAFF
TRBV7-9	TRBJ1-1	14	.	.	TGTGCCAGCAGCTTCCAAGGGGGTTACACTGAAGCTTTCTTT	CASSFQGGYTEAFF
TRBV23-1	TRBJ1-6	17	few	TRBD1	TGCGCCAGCAGTCCCCTAGAACAGGGGAAAATGTATCGGCCCCTCCACTTT	CASSPLEQGKMYRPLHF
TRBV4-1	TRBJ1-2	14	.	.	TGCGCCAGCAAAACCCCACAGGGTAGGGATGGCTACACCTTC	CASKTPQGRDGYTF
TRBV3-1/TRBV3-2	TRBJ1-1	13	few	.	TGTGCCAGCAGCCAAGATGCCGGACACCTTCACCGATTT	CASSQDAGHLHRF
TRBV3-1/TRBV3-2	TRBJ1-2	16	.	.	TGTGCCAGCAGTTCCGAACACCGACCGGCGGGGGGTGGCTACACCTTC	CASSSEHRPAGGGYTF
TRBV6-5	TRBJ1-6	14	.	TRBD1	TGTGCCAGCAGGGAGGACAGGGGGCATTCACCCCTCCACTTT	CASREDRGHSPLHF
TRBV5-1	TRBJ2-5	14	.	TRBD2	TGCGCCAGCAGCTTGCGCCGGGAGGGAGGGACCCAGTACTTC	CASSLRREGGTQYF
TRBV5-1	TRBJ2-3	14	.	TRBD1	TGCGCCAGCAGAGACACAGGGGGCGGAGATACGCAGTATTTT	CASRDTGGGDTQYF
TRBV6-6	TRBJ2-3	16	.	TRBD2	TGTGCCAGCAGTAGAGGGACTAGCGGGGGCACAGATACGCAGTATTTT	CASSRGTSGGTDTQYF
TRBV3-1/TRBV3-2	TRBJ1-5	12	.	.	TGTGCCAGCAGCCAAACAGGGCAGCCCCAGCATTTT	CASSQTGQPQHF
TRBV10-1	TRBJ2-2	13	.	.	TGCGCCAGCAGCCAGATGAACACCGGGGAGCTGTTTTTT	CASSQMNTGELFF
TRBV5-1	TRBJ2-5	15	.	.	TGCGCCAGCAGCTTGTTAGGCAGGGGAGGGGAGACCCAGTACTTC	CASSLLGRGGETQYF
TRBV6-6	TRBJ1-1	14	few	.	TGTGCCAGCAGTCTACGGGGTGCGAACACTGAAGCTTTCTTT	CASSLRGANTEAFF
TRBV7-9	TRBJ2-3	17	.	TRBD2	TGTGCCAGCAGCTTAGCAGTAGCGGGGACGGGCACAGATACGCAGTATTTT	CASSLAVAGTGTDTQYF
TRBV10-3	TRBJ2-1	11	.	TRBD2	TGTGCCATCAGTGACGGCGGGGGGCAGTTCTTC	CAISDGGGQFF
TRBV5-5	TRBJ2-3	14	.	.	TGTGCCAGCAGCCACTCTAACCCCACAGATACGCAGTATTTT	CASSHSNPTDTQYF
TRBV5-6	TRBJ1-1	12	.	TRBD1	TGTGCCAGCAGCCTCAGGGCAGGGGGAGCTTTCTTT	CASSLRAGGAFF
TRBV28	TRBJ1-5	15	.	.	TGTGCCAGCAGTTCCCGGTTGGGGCAGGGGAAGCCCCAGCATTTT	CASSSRLGQGKPQHF
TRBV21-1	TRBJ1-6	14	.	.	TGTGCCAGGGGAAGCGGACAGGAGGTTTCACCCCTCCACTTT	CARGSGQEVSPLHF
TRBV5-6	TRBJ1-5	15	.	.	TGTGCCAGCAGCTGGGGAGGAGATGGAGATCAGCCCCAGCATTTT	CASSWGGDGDQPQHF
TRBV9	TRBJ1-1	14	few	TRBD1	TGTGCCAGCAGCGAATACAGGGGAAACACTGAAGCTTTCTTT	CASSEYRGNTEAFF
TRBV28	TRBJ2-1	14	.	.	TGTGCCAGCAGTGTCAGAACTAGCTACAATGAGCAGTTCTTC	CASSVRTSYNEQFF
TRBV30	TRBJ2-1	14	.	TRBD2	TGTGCCTGGAGTCCCCAGCGGGGGTACAATGAGCAGTTCTTC	CAWSPQRGYNEQFF
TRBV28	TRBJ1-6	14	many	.	TGTGCCAGCAGTCCCTACGGGGGTAGTTCACCCCTCCACTTT	CASSPYGGSSPLHF
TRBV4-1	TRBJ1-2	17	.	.	TGCGCCAGCAGCCAAGAAACCCGGGATGATGCTAACTATGGCTACACCTTC	CASSQETRDDANYGYTF
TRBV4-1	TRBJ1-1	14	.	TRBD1	TGCGCCAGCAGCCAAATCGTAGGGGGCGCTTTAGCTTTCTTT	CASSQIVGGALAFF
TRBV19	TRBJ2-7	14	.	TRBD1	TGTGCCAGTAGTAGGGACAGGGAGGCCTACGAGCAGTACTTC	CASSRDREAYEQYF
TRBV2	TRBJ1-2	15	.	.	TGTGCCAGCAGCGCCACAGGAGACGTCTTTTATGGCTACACCTTC	CASSATGDVFYGYTF